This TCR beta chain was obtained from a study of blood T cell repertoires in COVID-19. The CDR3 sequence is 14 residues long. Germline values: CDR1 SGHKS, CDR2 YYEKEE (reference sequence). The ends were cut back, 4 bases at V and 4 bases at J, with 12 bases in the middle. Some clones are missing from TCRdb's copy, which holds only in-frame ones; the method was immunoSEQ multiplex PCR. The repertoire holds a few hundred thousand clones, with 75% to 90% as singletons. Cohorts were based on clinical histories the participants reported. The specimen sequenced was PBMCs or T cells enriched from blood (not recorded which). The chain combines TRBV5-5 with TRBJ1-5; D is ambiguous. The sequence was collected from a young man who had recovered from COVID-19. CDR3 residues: CASSPEVVNQPQHF. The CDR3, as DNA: TGTGCCAGCAGCCCGGAGGTGGTGAATCAGCCCCAGCATTTT.